This TCR beta chain was identified in a study of blood T cell repertoires in COVID-19. Method: immunoSEQ multiplex PCR; TCRdb's copy keeps in-frame clones and lacks some. The data contain approximately 190,000 clones, 82% of them singletons. This CDR3 spans 13 amino acids. The germline CDR1 and CDR2 sequences are SGHAT and FQNNGV. V lost 0 bases to trimming and J lost 6 bases, with 8 bases between them. The clonotype originates from a woman between 55 and 75 years old with COVID-19, enrolled during active disease. Sequencing was carried out using peripheral blood. The chain uses TRBV11-2 and TRBJ1-1; maybe TRBD1 (5 bases). In nucleotides, the CDR3 is TGTGCCAGCAGCTTAGACAGGGATGCTGAAGCTTTCTTT. As protein: CASSLDRDAEAFF.